This TCR beta chain was retrieved from a study of OX40 agonist ivuxolimab in advanced cancers. For the study at large: A partial response was reached by three patients: one with hepatocellular carcinoma and two with cutaneous melanoma. Overall study findings and caveats: Clonal expansion in partial responders at 0.1-3.0 mg/kg ranked among the lowest. Expanded peripheral T cells had an undetermined antigen specificity. The mean number of expanded clones was higher in CD8+ T cells than in CD4+.

The CDR3 has 15 amino acids. Per germline, CDR1 SGHDN and CDR2 FVKESK. V shed 4 bases, J shed 1 base, and the junction held 3 bases outside the gene matches. Comments on this clone: The antigen is unknown.

Repertoires were generated with immunoSEQ multiplex PCR, while TCRdb's copy carries only in-frame clones and drops some. The sample has approximately 74,000 clones, about 80% seen once. The sample here was CD4+ or CD8+ T cells sorted from blood, taken in a trial of the OX40 agonist ivuxolimab. This TCR derives from an adult with an advanced solid tumor such as melanoma, head and neck, liver or kidney cancer. This chain joins TRBV14 and TRBJ2-3, with TRBD2 matching over 9 bases. The CDR3 loop reads CASSLLAGGTDTQYF. The CDR3 DNA follows: TGTGCCAGCAGCCTATTAGCGGGAGGCACAGATACGCAGTATTTT. Full variable domain (rest looked up from reference TRBV14 and TRBJ2-3): EAGVTQFPSHSVIEKGQTVTLRCDPISGHDNLYWYRRVMGKEIKFLLHFVKESKQDESGMPNNRFLAERTGGTYSTLKVQPAELEDSGVYFCASSLLAGGTDTQYFGPGTRLTVL.